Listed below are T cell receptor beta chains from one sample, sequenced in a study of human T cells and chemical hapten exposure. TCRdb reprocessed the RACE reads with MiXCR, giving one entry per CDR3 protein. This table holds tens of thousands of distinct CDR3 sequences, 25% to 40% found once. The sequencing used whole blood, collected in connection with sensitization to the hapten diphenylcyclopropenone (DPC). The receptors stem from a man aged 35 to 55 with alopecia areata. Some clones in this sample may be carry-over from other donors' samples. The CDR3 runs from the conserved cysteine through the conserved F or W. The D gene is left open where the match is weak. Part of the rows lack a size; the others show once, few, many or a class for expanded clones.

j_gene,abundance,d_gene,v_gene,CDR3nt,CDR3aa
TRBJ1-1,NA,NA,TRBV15,TGTGCCACCAGCAGAGGGTGGGGGGCCGACACTGAAGCTTTCTTT,CATSRGWGADTEAFF
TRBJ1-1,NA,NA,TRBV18,TGTGCCAGCTCACAAAAGACAGGGAACACTGAAGCTTTCTTT,CASSQKTGNTEAFF
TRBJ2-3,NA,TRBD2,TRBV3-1,TGTGCCAGCAGCATCCGAGCGGGAGGAAGCACAGATACGCAGTATTTT,CASSIRAGGSTDTQYF
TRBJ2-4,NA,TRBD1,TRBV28,TGTGCCAGCAGTCCCAGGGGGCTAGCCAAAAACATTCAGTACTTC,CASSPRGLAKNIQYF
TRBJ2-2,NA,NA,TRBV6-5,TGTGCCAGCACCTTTAGCACTCTTAACACCGGGGAGCTGTTTTTT,CASTFSTLNTGELFF
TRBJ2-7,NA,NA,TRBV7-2,TGTGCCAGCAGCTTAGAATCCCGGACCGAGCAGTACTTC,CASSLESRTEQYF
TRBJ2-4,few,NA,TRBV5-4,TGTGCCAGCAGCTTGGGCGGCGGTTCCTTAGCCAAAAACATTCAGTACTTC,CASSLGGGSLAKNIQYF
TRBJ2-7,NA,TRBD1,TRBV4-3,TGCGCCAGCAGCCAAAACAGGGGGCCGGGTTACGAGCAGTACTTC,CASSQNRGPGYEQYF
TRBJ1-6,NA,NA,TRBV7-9,TGTGCCAGCAGCTTGACGAATAATTCACCCCTCCACTTT,CASSLTNNSPLHF
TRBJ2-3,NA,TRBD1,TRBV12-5,TGTGCTAGTGGTGCGGGACAGGGTTCAGATACGCGGTATTTT,CASGAGQGSDTRYF
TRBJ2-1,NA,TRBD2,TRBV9,TGTGCCAGCAGCGTAGGATTCGGGACTACTTACAATGAGCAGTTCTTC,CASSVGFGTTYNEQFF
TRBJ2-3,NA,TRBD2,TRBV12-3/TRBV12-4,TGTGCCAGCAGTTCCCCCCCAGCGGGAAGCACAGATACGCAGTATTTT,CASSSPPAGSTDTQYF
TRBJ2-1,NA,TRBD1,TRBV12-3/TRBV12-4,TGTGCCAGCAGTCCAGGACAGGGTTCAGCTTCGGGTGAGCAGTTCTTC,CASSPGQGSASGEQFF
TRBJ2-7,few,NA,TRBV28,TGTGCCAGCAGTTTAAGGTCATCAGGGTCGTCTTCCTACGAGCAGTACTTC,CASSLRSSGSSSYEQYF
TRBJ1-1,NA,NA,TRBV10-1,TGCGCCAGCAGCTCCGGTAGGAACCCTGAAGCTTTCTTT,CASSSGRNPEAFF
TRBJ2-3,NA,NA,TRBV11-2,TGTGCCAGCAGCTTAGGGGACCCCCAAGATACGCAGTATTTT,CASSLGDPQDTQYF
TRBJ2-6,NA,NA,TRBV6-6,TGTGCCAGCAGCCTAGGCAACTCTGGGGCCAACGTCCTGACTTTC,CASSLGNSGANVLTF
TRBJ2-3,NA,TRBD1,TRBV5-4,TGTGCCAGCAGTCTCCGGGACAGGGTTGATACGCAGTATTTT,CASSLRDRVDTQYF
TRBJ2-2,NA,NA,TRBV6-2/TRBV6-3,TGTGCCAGCAGTTACTCCAGACAGAGGAACACCGGGGAGCTGTTTTTT,CASSYSRQRNTGELFF
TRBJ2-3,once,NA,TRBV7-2,TGTGCCAGCAGCCCAGGGACCTCCACAGATACGCAGTATTTT,CASSPGTSTDTQYF
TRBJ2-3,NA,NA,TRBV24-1,TGTGCCACCAGTGATTTAATCCCGGACATCTTTAGCACAGATACGCAGTATTTT,CATSDLIPDIFSTDTQYF
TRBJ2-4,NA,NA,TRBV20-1,TGCAGTGCTAGTACGACGAGAGCCAAAAACATTCAGTACTTC,CSASTTRAKNIQYF
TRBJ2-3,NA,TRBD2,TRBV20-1,TGCAGTGCTCCAGATCCCCTAGCGGACGCAGATACGCAGTATTTT,CSAPDPLADADTQYF
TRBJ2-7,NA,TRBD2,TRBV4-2,TGTGCCAGCAGCCGGGGGAACGGACTAGCGGGAATGGGTTGGGGCTACGAGCAGTACTTC,CASSRGNGLAGMGWGYEQYF
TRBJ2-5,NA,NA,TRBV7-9,TGTGCCAGCAGCTCCCCTATAGGGCTATCCGAGACCCAGTACTTC,CASSSPIGLSETQYF
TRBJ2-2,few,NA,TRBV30,TGTGCCTGGGACCCGGACACTAACACCGGGGAGCTGTTTTTT,CAWDPDTNTGELFF
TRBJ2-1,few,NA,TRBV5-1,TGCGCCAGCAGCTTGGCAGGGCAGACCCACAATGAGCAGTTCTTC,CASSLAGQTHNEQFF
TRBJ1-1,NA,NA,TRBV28,TGTGCCAGCAGTTCACCAACGGGGGAAGCTTTCTTT,CASSSPTGEAFF
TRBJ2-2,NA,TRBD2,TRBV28,TGTGCCAGCAGTCGCAGCGGGGGAGCCACCGGGGAGCTGTTTTTT,CASSRSGGATGELFF
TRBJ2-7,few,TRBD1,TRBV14,TGTGCCAGCAGCCTGGGGACAGGGGTTCCCTACGAGCAGTACTTC,CASSLGTGVPYEQYF
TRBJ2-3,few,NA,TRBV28,TGTGCCAGCAAACTACAGGACTTCGTTACGCAGTATTTT,CASKLQDFVTQYF
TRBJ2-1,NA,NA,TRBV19,TGTGCCAGTGCGGCGCCTAACTACAATGAGCAGTTCTTC,CASAAPNYNEQFF
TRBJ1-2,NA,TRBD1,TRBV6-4,TGTGCCAGCAGCCCAGGGGGCTTTGACTATGGCTACACCTTC,CASSPGGFDYGYTF
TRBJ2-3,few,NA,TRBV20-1,TGCAGTGCTAGATTTCGGGGGGCGGGTATGATGAATACGCAGTATTTT,CSARFRGAGMMNTQYF
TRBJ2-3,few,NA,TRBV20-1,TGCAGTGCTAGTTCGGTCGAGGATACGCAGTATTTT,CSASSVEDTQYF
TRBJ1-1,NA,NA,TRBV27,TGTGCCAGCAGTTTGCAGGGGTCGAACACTGAAGCTTTCTTT,CASSLQGSNTEAFF
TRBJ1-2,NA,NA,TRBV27,TGTGCCAGCAGTTTATGGGGGGTCGGGCAGGGCTATGGCTACACCTTC,CASSLWGVGQGYGYTF